One sample yielded the 16 T cell receptor beta chains listed below, sequenced in a study of vaccination and CD4 T cells after COVID-19. Antigen specificity for these receptors is unknown. Described treatment: approximately nine-day PBMC culture with coronavirus spike peptide pools or control peptides (ViraFEST assay). Cultured CD4+ T-cell DNA underwent Oncomine TCR Beta short-read sequencing. TCRdb fed the PCR reads into MiXCR, producing one record per CDR3 protein. The sample contains over 14,000 distinct CDR3 sequences, 29% of which appear only once. Material: CD4+ T cells from blood, cultured in vitro, obtained before SARS-CoV-2 vaccination. The receptors stem from a human donor who received a COVID-19 vaccine.

V is TRBV11-2 and J is TRBJ1-2, with a tentative D call TRBD1 (6 bases). CDR1 SGHAT and CDR2 FQNNGV come from the germline V gene. Trimming cost V 3 bases and J 1 base, with 12 bases left between them. The CDR3 has 15 residues. The chain's CDR3 is CASSLGTSYNYGYTF. The CDR3 DNA follows: TGTGCCAGCAGCTTGGGGACATCATATAACTATGGCTACACCTTC.

The chain is built from TRBV12-3 or TRBV12-4 and TRBJ1-6; tentative D call: TRBD1 (5 bases). V was trimmed by 1 base and J by 8 bases, leaving 12 bases between them. The CDR3 runs 15 residues. In DNA, the CDR3 is TGTGCCAGCAGTTTAGACGGCAGGGAGCATTCACCCCTCCACTTT. Its translation: CASSLDGREHSPLHF.

This clonotype is a singleton in its sample. This chain links TRBV7-9 with TRBJ2-2, with 15 bases that match TRBD2. V lost 6 bases and J lost 1; bases outside the gene matches: 6. The CDR3 runs to 18 residues. Germline CDR1 and CDR2: SEHNR and FQNEAQ (reference sequence). In DNA form, the CDR3 reads TGTGCCAGCAGTAGGACTAGCGGGGGGGCCGTGAACACCGGGGAGCTGTTTTTT. This encodes CASSRTSGGAVNTGELFF.

The rearrangement uses TRBV30 and TRBJ2-1, with D perhaps TRBD1 (8 bases). Trimming cost V 5 bases and J 7 bases, with 18 bases left between them. The CDR3 extends over 14 amino acids. Germline V gene sequence: CDR1 GTSNPN, CDR2 SVGIG (reference sequence). The CDR3 reads CAWGGGRGRNEQFF. The CDR3 nucleotides read TGTGCCTGGGGCGGGGGCAGGGGGCGGAATGAGCAGTTCTTC.

A few counts support this clonotype. The rearrangement joins TRBV20-1 to TRBJ1-6; 8 bases fit TRBD1. The CDR3 contains 16 residues. Trimming removed 4 bases from V and 8 bases from J; junction bases left unmatched: 13. Germline values: CDR1 DFQATT, CDR2 SNEGSKA (reference sequence). CDR3: CSATKQGGNIYSPLHF. CDR3 bases: TGCAGTGCTACCAAACAGGGGGGAAATATTTATTCACCCCTCCACTTT.

The table lists this clonotype with a few counts. The chain carries TRBV24-1 and TRBJ2-1; TRBD1 matches 9 bases. This CDR3 is built from 15 residues. Germline CDR1 is KGHDR and CDR2 is SFDVKD. The trim removed 3 bases at V and 10 bases at J, leaving 9 bases unmatched. CDR3 sequence reads: CATSDDGQGRWEQFF. As DNA, the CDR3 is TGTGCCACCAGTGATGACGGACAGGGGCGCTGGGAGCAGTTCTTC.

The gene calls are TRBV19 and TRBJ1-1; 9 bases fit TRBD1. Germline V gene sequence: CDR1 LNHDA, CDR2 SQIVND (reference sequence). V lost 0 bases, J lost 2 bases, and 10 bases stayed unmatched. This CDR3 is built from 18 residues. CDR3 amino acids: CASSIDLRRDRENTEAFF. The CDR3 region has the DNA TGTGCCAGTAGTATAGATTTACGTCGGGACAGGGAAAACACTGAAGCTTTCTTT.

This clonotype was observed a handful of times. The chain combines TRBV30 with TRBJ1-5, with 12 nucleotides matching TRBD1. From germline, CDR1 is GTSNPN and CDR2 SVGIG (reference sequence). This CDR3 region has 15 residues. After removal of 0 bases from V and 7 bases from J, the junction contained 4 bases not matched to a gene. The CDR3 region is CAWSVRDRGQQPQHF. The CDR3 nucleotides are TGTGCCTGGAGTGTCCGGGACAGGGGGCAACAGCCCCAGCATTTT.

This chain joins TRBV28 and TRBJ1-6, with D maybe TRBD1 (5 bases). This CDR3 is built from 18 residues. V lost 7 bases, J lost 0 bases, and 19 bases lay in between. The germline V gene encodes CDR1 MDHEN and CDR2 SYDVKM. In DNA form, the CDR3 reads TGTGCCAGCACTTTCAAGAGGACATTTCGCTCCTATAATTCACCCCTCCACTTT. It encodes CASTFKRTFRSYNSPLHF.

This clonotype was recorded a few times. This chain links TRBV20-1 with TRBJ1-6; D call uncertain. The germline CDR1 and CDR2 sequences are DFQATT and SNEGSKA (reference sequence). The CDR3 is made up of 15 amino acids. Trimming stripped 2 bases from V and 0 bases from J, with 8 bases between. In DNA form, the CDR3 reads TGCAGTGCTAGAACCAAGAGCTCCTATAATTCACCCCTCCACTTT. It encodes CSARTKSSYNSPLHF.

The CDR3, as DNA: TGTGCCAGTAGCATATCCATCAAAGGGGCGGCCAAAAACATTCAGTACTTC. It is translated as CASSISIKGAAKNIQYF. The chain couples TRBV19 to TRBJ2-4, with D maybe TRBD1 (5 bases). CDR1 and CDR2 (germline): LNHDA, SQIVND (reference sequence). The V end lost 6 bases, the J end lost 1 base, and 19 bases lay between the germline ends. The CDR3 length is 17 residues.

The V and J genes are TRBV27 and TRBJ1-1; 7 bases fit TRBD1. The germline CDR1 and CDR2 sequences are MNHEY and SMNVEV (reference sequence). This CDR3 spans 15 amino acids. After removal of 4 bases from V and 4 bases from J, the junction contained 9 bases not matched to a gene. The CDR3 is CASSSLRGKATEAFF. For the CDR3, the DNA is TGTGCCAGCAGTTCACTCAGGGGGAAGGCCACTGAAGCTTTCTTT.

This clonotype has just a few counts. The chain combines TRBV6-1 with TRBJ1-1; tentative D call: TRBD1 (5 bases). The CDR3 is made up of 13 amino acids. The germline V gene has CDR1 MNHNS and CDR2 SASEGT. Trimming took 5 bases from V and 2 from J, leaving 9 bases between them. CDR3 protein: CASSRDSNTEAFF. The DNA for the CDR3 is TGTGCCAGCAGTCGAGACAGTAACACTGAAGCTTTCTTT.

This clonotype has just a few counts. The chain recombines TRBV20-1 with TRBJ2-2, with 8 bases lining up with TRBD2. From germline, CDR1 is DFQATT and CDR2 SNEGSKA (reference sequence). V shed 0 bases and J 1 base; nucleotides not matched to a gene: 4. The CDR3 consists of 16 residues. DNA of the CDR3: TGCAGTGCTAGAGATGGGCGGGGGGTGAACACCGGGGAGCTGTTTTTT. It yields the protein CSARDGRGVNTGELFF.

In DNA, the CDR3 is TGTGCCAGCTCACTTAGGAAGGGCATAGATACGCAGTATTTT. Translating it yields CASSLRKGIDTQYF. The chain is built from TRBV18 and TRBJ2-3; D remains unclear. Trimming pared 4 bases from V and 5 bases from J, leaving 13 bases between. CDR3 length equals 14 residues. Germline V gene lookup returns CDR1 KGHSH and CDR2 LQKENI.

The V gene is TRBV24-1, the J gene TRBJ2-3; D unclear. This CDR3 contains 19 residues. The germline CDR1 and CDR2 sequences are KGHDR and SFDVKD. V was cut by 4 bases and J by 0 bases, with 22 bases left in between. CDR3 nucleotides: TGTGCCACCAGTGACCGGGCTGTCGGACCCTTATCTAGCACAGATACGCAGTATTTT. It translates to CATSDRAVGPLSSTDTQYF.